This TCR beta chain was identified in a study of T cell responses to AZD1222 COVID-19 vaccine. The CDR3 is 16 amino acids. Germline values: CDR1 KGHSH, CDR2 LQKENI. V was pared by 5 bases and J by 6 bases, with 10 bases of the junction left unmatched. TCRdb's copy holds only in-frame clones and misses some; the assay was immunoSEQ multiplex PCR. Of more than 95,000 clones in the sample, more than 75% were seen once. The clonotype was recovered from an adult who received the AZD1222 COVID-19 vaccine. The chain carries TRBV18 and TRBJ1-4; 9 positions match TRBD1. This specimen was peripheral blood, taken 28 days after the second AZD1222 dose. The CDR3 spells CASSSKQGARDEKLFF. DNA for the CDR3: TGTGCCAGCTCATCTAAACAGGGGGCGCGGGATGAAAAACTGTTTTTT.